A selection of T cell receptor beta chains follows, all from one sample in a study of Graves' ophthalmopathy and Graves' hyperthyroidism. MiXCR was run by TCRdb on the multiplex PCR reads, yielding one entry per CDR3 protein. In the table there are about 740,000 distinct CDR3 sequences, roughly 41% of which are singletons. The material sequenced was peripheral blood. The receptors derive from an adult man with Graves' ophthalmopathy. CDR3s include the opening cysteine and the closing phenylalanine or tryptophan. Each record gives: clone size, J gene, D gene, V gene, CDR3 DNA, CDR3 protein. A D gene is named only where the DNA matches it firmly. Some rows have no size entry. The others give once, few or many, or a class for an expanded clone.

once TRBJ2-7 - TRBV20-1 TGCAGTGCTAAAAGCGACTATACCTACGAGCAGTACTTC CSAKSDYTYEQYF
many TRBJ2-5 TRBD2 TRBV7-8 TGTGCCAGCAGCTTAGGGGGCCGGGCTAGCGGGAGAGCAGAGACCCAGTACTTC CASSLGGRASGRAETQYF
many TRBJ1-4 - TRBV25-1 TGTGCCAGCAGCGGGGACCGTGCAACTAATGAAAAACTGTTTTTT CASSGDRATNEKLFF
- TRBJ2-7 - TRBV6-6 TGTGCCAGCAGTACGTTGACAGTGAGCTCCTACGAGCAGTACTTC CASSTLTVSSYEQYF
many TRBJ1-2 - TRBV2 TGTGCCAGCAGCAACCAACGGGACGGGAACTATGGCTACACCTTC CASSNQRDGNYGYTF
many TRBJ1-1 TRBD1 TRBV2 TGTGCCAGCAGTGAACAGGGGGTGGCCACTGAAGCTTTCTTT CASSEQGVATEAFF
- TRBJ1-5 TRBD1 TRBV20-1 TGCAGTGCCACCAAAGACAGGGATCAGCCCCAGCATTTT CSATKDRDQPQHF
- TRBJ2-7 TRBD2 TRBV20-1 TGCAGTGCTAGAGATCAAGGAGGACTAGCGGGTTACGAGCAGTACTTC CSARDQGGLAGYEQYF
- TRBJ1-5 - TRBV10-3 TGTGTCATCAGTGAGTCGGTCGGACAGCCCCAGCATTTT CVISESVGQPQHF
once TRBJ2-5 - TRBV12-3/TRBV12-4 - CASSSRGATNYGYTFGPGTQYF
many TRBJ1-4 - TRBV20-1 TGCAGTGCGAGGACGTGGGGAAAACTGTTTTTT CSARTWGKLFF
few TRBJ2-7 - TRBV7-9 TGTGCCAGCAGTCTACTCCTGTACGAGCAGTACTTC CASSLLLYEQYF
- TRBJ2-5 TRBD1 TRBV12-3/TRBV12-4 TGTGCCAGCAGCCACAGGGGGCGAGACCCGGCAGAGACCCAGTACTTC CASSHRGRDPAETQYF
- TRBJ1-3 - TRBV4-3 TGCGCCAGCCGAGGCGCGGGCTACACCATATATTTT CASRGAGYTIYF
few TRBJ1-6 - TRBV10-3 TGTGCCTGGAGTCCCAGGACGGATTCACCCCTCCACTTT CAWSPRTDSPLHF
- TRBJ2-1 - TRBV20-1 TGCAGTGCTACCCCCGACGGGAACAATGAGCAGTTCTTC CSATPDGNNEQFF
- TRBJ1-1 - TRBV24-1 TGTGCCACCAGTGACTCTGGAGGAGCTTTCTTT CATSDSGGAFF
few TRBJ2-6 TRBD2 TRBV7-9 TGTGCCAGCAGCTCCCGACTAGCGGGGGGTAGCTCTGGGGCCAACGTCCTGACTTTC CASSSRLAGGSSGANVLTF
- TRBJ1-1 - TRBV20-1 TGCAGTGCTAGAGAGGGGGGCAGGAACACTGAAGCTTTCTTT CSAREGGRNTEAFF
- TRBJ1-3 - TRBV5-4 TGTGCCACCCTTCCGGGTCTCTCTGGAAACACCATATATTTT CATLPGLSGNTIYF
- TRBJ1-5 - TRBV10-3 TGTGCCACTAGGGGGTTTCAGGACCGAAATCAGCCCCAGCATTTT CATRGFQDRNQPQHF
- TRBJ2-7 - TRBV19 TGTGCCAGTAGTACCCTTAATTACGAGCAGTACTTC CASSTLNYEQYF
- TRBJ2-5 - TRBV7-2 TGTGCCAGCAGCTTTGGCGGGGACGCGGATACGCAGTACTTC CASSFGGDADTQYF
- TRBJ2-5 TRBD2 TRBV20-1 TGCAGTGCTAGACCTTACCTGCGCGGGAGCAGGGAGACCCAGTACTTC CSARPYLRGSRETQYF
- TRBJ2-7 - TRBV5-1 TGCGCCAGCAGCTTGGAGGCCTCATACCCAACCTACGAGCAGTACTTC CASSLEASYPTYEQYF
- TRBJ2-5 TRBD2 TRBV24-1 TGTGCCAGCAGTTTGGGTAGCGGGAGTGGGGAGACCCAGTACTTC CASSLGSGSGETQYF
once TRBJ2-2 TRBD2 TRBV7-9 TGTGCCAGCAGTCGACTAGCTTTCGCGAACACCGGGGAGCTGTTTTTT CASSRLAFANTGELFF
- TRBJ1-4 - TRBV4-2 TGTGCCAGCAGCCTGCAAGGTCCGGAGATCAATGGAAAACTGTTTTTT CASSLQGPEINGKLFF
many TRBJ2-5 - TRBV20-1 TGCAGTGCGGACCGGGGCCAAGAGACCCAGTACTTC CSADRGQETQYF
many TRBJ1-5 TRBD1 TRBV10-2 TGCGCCAGTAGATCCGGGACAGGGAGCAATCAGCCCCAGCATTTT CASRSGTGSNQPQHF
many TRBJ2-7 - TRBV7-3 TGTGCCAGCAGCTTAAACCCAGGGAACAGGGACGAGCAGTACTTC CASSLNPGNRDEQYF
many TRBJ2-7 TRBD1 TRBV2 TGTGCCAGCATTTCCGACAGGGTCTACGAGCAGTACTTC CASISDRVYEQYF
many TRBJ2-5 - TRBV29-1 TGCAGCGTTCACAGGGTGCGAGAGACCCAGTACTTC CSVHRVRETQYF
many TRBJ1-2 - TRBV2 TGTGCCAGCAACCGACGGGGAGGGGACTATGGCTACACCTTC CASNRRGGDYGYTF
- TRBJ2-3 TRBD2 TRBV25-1 TGTGCCAGCAGCGTGACTGGACTAGCGGGGGGAACGACAGATACGCAGTATTTT CASSVTGLAGGTTDTQYF
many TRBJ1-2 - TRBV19 TGTGCCAGCGGGGACGCTGCTAACTATGGCTACACCTTC CASGDAANYGYTF
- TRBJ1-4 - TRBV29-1 TGCAGCGTTAACCCGACCTGGGGTAAACTGTTTTTT CSVNPTWGKLFF
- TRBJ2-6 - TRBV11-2 TGTGCCAGCAGCTTCGGACAGATAACCTCTGGGGCCAACGTCCTGACTTTC CASSFGQITSGANVLTF
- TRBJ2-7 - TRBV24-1 TGTGCCACCAGTGCTAGAGCGGCGGGGACCTACGAAGGCTACGAGCAGTACTTC CATSARAAGTYEGYEQYF
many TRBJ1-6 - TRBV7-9 TGTGCCAGCAGCTTAGGGGGGGCAGATAATTCACCCCTCCACTTT CASSLGGADNSPLHF